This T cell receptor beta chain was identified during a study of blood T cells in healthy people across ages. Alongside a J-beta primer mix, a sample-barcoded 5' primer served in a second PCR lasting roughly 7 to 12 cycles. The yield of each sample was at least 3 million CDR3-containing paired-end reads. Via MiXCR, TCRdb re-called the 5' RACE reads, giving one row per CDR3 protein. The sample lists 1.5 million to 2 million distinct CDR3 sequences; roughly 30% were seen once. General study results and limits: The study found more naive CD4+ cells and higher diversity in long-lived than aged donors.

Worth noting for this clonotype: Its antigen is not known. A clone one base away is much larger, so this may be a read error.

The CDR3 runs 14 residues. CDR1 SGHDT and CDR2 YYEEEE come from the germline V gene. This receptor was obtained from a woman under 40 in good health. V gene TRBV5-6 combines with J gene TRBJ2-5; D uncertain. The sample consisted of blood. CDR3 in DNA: TGTGCCAGCAGCTTGGGGGCCACACCAGAGACCCAGGACTTC. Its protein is CASSLGATPETQDF. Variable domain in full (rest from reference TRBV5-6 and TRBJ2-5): DAGVTQSPTHLIKTRGQQVTLRCSPKSGHDTVSWYQQALGQGPQFIFQYYEEEERQRGNFPDRFSGHQFPNYSSELNVNALLLGDSALYLCASSLGATPETQDFGPGTRLLVL.